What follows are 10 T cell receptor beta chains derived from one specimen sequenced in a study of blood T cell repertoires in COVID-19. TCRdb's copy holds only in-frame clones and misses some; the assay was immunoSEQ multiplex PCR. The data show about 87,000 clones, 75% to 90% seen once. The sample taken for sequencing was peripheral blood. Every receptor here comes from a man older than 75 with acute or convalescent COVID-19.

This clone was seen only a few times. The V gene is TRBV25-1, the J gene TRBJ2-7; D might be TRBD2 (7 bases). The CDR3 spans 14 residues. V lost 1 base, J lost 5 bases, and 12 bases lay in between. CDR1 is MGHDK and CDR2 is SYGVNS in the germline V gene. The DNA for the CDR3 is TGTGCCAGCAGTGAATTTCGGGGGGCCAACGAGCAGTACTTC. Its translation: CASSEFRGANEQYF.

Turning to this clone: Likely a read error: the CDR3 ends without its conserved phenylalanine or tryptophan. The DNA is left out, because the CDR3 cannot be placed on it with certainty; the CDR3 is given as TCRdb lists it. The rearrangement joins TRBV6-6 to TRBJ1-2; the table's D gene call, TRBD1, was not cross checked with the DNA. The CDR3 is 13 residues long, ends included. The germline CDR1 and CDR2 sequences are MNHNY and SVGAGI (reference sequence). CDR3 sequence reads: CASSIPGQGALVE.

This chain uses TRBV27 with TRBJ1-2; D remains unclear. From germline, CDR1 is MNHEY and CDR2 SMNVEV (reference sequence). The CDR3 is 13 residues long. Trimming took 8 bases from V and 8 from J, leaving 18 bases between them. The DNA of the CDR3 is TGTGCCAGCCGCCCGGGGAGGTCATACGGCTACACCTTC. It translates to CASRPGRSYGYTF.

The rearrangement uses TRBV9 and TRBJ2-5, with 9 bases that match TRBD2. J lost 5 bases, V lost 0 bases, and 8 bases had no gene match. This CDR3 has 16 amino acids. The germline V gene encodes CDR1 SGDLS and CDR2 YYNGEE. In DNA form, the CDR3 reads TGTGCCAGCAGCGTAGGGTTAGCGGGAGCTGTCGAGACCCAGTACTTC. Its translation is CASSVGLAGAVETQYF.

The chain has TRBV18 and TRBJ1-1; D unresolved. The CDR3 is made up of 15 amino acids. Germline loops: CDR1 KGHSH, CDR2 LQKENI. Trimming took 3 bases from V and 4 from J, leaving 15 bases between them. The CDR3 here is CASSPQRTGGTEAFF. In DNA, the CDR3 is TGTGCCAGCTCACCTCAGCGGACTGGAGGCACTGAAGCTTTCTTT.

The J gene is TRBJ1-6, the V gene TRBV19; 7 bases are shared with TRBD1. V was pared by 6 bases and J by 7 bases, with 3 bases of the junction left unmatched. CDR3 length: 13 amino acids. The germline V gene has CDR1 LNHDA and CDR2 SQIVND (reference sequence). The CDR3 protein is CASRGTENSPLHF. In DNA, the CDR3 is TGTGCCAGTAGGGGGACAGAGAATTCACCCCTCCACTTT.

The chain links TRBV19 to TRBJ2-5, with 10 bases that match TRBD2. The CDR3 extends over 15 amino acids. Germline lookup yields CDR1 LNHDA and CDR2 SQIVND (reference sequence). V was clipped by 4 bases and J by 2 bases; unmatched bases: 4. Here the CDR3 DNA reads TGTGCCAGTAGTACGGGACTAGCGACACAAGAGACCCAGTACTTC. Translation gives CASSTGLATQETQYF.

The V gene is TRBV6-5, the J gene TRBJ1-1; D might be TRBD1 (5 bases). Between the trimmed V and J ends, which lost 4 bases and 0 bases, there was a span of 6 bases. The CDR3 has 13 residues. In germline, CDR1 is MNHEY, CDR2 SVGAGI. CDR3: CASSSGMNTEAFF. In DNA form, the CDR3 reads TGTGCCAGCAGTTCAGGGATGAACACTGAAGCTTTCTTT.

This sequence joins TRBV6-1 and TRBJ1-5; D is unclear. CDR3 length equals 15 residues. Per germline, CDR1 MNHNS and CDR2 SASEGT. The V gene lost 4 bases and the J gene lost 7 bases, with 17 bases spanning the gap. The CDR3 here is CASSVAGLREQPQHF. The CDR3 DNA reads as TGTGCCAGCAGTGTAGCCGGACTACGGGAACAGCCCCAGCATTTT.

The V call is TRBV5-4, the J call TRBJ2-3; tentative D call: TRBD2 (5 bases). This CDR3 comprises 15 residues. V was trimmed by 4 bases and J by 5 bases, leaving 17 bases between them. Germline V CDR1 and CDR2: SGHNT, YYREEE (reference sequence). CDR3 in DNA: TGTGCCAGCAGCACCGAACGGGGAGAGGGAGATACGCAGTATTTT. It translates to CASSTERGEGDTQYF.